The 23 T cell receptor beta chains given below trace back to one sample, sequenced in a study of blood T cell repertoires in COVID-19 (dated by TCRdb to the early 2020s). The library was generated by the immunoSEQ multiplex PCR assay. Held by TCRdb, this immuneACCESS table contains in-frame sequences only and omits some clones. Under half of the omission traces to an unresolved V gene where checked; the cause of the rest is unknown. This sample has approximately 75,000 clones in its table, and more than 65% of those were observed once. The ten top clones hold 28% of the sample. The source material was peripheral blood. These receptors were obtained from a woman older than 75 with active or convalescent COVID-19.

The genes are TRBV3-1 (or the pseudogene TRBV3-2) and TRBJ1-6; 8 bases fit TRBD1. The germline gives CDR1 LGHDT, CDR2 YNNKEL (reference sequence). The CDR3 runs to 16 residues. V was clipped by 1 base and J by 10 bases; unmatched bases: 9. CDR3 sequence: CASSQAAGGGGSPLHF. In DNA form, the CDR3 reads TGTGCCAGCAGCCAAGCAGCAGGGGGCGGTGGGTCACCCCTCCACTTT.

The chain uses TRBV18 and TRBJ1-2, with D perhaps TRBD1 (6 bases). This CDR3 spans 14 amino acids. Germline CDR1 is KGHSH and CDR2 is LQKENI. Trimming took off 0 bases at V and 3 bases at J, with 8 bases between the two ends. As DNA, the CDR3 is TGTGCCAGCTCACCACCTAACAGGGACTATGGCTACACCTTC. It translates to CASSPPNRDYGYTF.

This clone was seen just once. Written as DNA, the CDR3 is TGTGCCACCTCGGACAGGGGGAGAGCTAACTATGGCTACACCTTC. This translates into CATSDRGRANYGYTF. The chain has TRBV15 and TRBJ1-2, with 10 bases fitting TRBD1. Looked up from germline, CDR1 is LNHNV and CDR2 is YYDKDF (reference sequence). CDR3 length equals 15 residues. The J segment lost 0 bases and the V segment lost 8 bases, leaving 6 bases of the junction unmatched.

The CDR3 DNA reads as TGTGCCAGCAGTTCCCTCCGGACAGGGAATATCGATGGCTACACCTTC. This sequence encodes CASSSLRTGNIDGYTF. The rearrangement links TRBV27 to TRBJ1-2, with 8 bases that match TRBD1. Trimming cost V 4 bases and J 6 bases; bases outside gene matches: 13. The V gene's germline CDR1 is MNHEY and CDR2 SMNVEV (reference sequence). This CDR3 has 16 residues.

The V call is TRBV28, the J call TRBJ1-5, with D perhaps matching TRBD1 (6 bases). Germline CDR1 reads MDHEN; CDR2 reads SYDVKM. V lost 4 bases, J lost 0 bases, and 16 bases lay in between. The CDR3 covers 17 residues. DNA for the CDR3: TGTGCCAGCAGTTCGGGGGGGGGCAGAATTAGCAATCAGCCCCAGCATTTT. It encodes CASSSGGGRISNQPQHF.

The chain carries TRBV2 and TRBJ2-3, with 7 bases identical to TRBD1. The CDR3 loop spans 17 amino acids. The V gene's germline CDR1 is SNHLY and CDR2 FYNNEI. The V and J ends lost 3 bases and 2 bases, in that order; junction bases with no gene match: 11. As DNA, the CDR3 is TGTGCCAGCAGTGACAGGGGGTGGGTGGAATTCACAGATACGCAGTATTTT. Translation: CASSDRGWVEFTDTQYF.

The gene calls are TRBV28 and TRBJ2-6; D may be TRBD1 (7 bases). This CDR3 is 17 amino acids long. V lost 7 bases and J lost 4, with 20 bases in between. The germline V gene encodes CDR1 MDHEN and CDR2 SYDVKM. CDR3 sequence (DNA): TGTGCCAGCAAATCCCAGACAGGGACTGCGGGGGCCAACGTCCTGACTTTC. Encoded protein: CASKSQTGTAGANVLTF. Full variable domain (remainder filled in from reference TRBV28 and TRBJ2-6): DVKVTQSSRYLVKRTGEKVFLECVQDMDHENMFWYRQDPGLGLRLIYFSYDVKMKEKGDIPEGYSVSREKKERFSLILESASTNQTSMYLCASKSQTGTAGANVLTFGAGSRLTVL.

This CDR3 reads CASTLREGMDSPLHF. The CDR3 coding sequence is TGTGCCAGTACTCTGAGGGAGGGTATGGATTCACCCCTCCACTTT. The chain is built from TRBV19 and TRBJ1-6; D not resolved. The CDR3 length is 15 residues. The ends were cut back, 7 bases at V and 8 bases at J, with 18 bases in the middle. Germline V CDR1 and CDR2: LNHDA, SQIVND (reference sequence).

This clone was recorded once. The chain's CDR3 is CSSGFSGGFEETQYF. For the CDR3, the DNA is TGCAGCTCCGGCTTTAGCGGGGGTTTTGAAGAGACCCAGTACTTC. This rearrangement joins TRBV29-1 to TRBJ2-5; 9 nucleotides match TRBD2. Germline V gene lookup returns CDR1 SQVTM and CDR2 ANQGSEA. V was pared by 8 bases and J by 3 bases, with 13 bases of the junction left unmatched. The length of the CDR3 is 15 residues.

This clone has just a few counts. The V gene is TRBV12-3 or TRBV12-4, the J gene TRBJ1-2; tentatively, D is TRBD1 (6 bases). This CDR3 contains 11 residues. With 8 bases removed from V and 7 bases from J, the gap between germline ends came to 11 bases. DNA of the CDR3: TGTGCCAGCCGGGGGGCAGCTGGCTACACCTTC. It is translated as CASRGAAGYTF.

The chain combines TRBV18 with TRBJ1-2, with 8 bases identical to TRBD1. The CDR3 extends over 15 amino acids. In germline, CDR1 is KGHSH, CDR2 LQKENI. The V segment lost 0 bases and the J segment 8 bases; nucleotides outside the gene matches: 8. The CDR3 reads CASSPPFQGANGYTF. The CDR3 bases are TGTGCCAGCTCACCACCGTTCCAGGGGGCGAACGGCTACACCTTC.

The chain joins TRBV11-1 to TRBJ2-3, with 12 bases fitting TRBD2. The germline CDR1 and CDR2 sequences are SGHAT and FQDESV (reference sequence). Trimming at V came to 4 bases and at J to 4 bases, leaving 3 bases not matched to a gene. CDR3 length: 15 amino acids. The CDR3 nucleotides read TGTGCCAGCAGCTCACTAGCGGGGGGCGCAGATACGCAGTATTTT. Residues: CASSSLAGGADTQYF.

In its sample, this clone was seen a few times. V usage is TRBV10-2 and J usage is TRBJ2-3, with D tentatively TRBD1 (6 bases). CDR1 and CDR2 from the germline V gene are WSHSY and SAAADI. The CDR3 loop spans 14 amino acids. Trimming removed 2 bases at V and 3 bases at J, with 9 bases between. The CDR3 region is CASSETGSTDTQYF. In DNA, the CDR3 is TGCGCCAGCAGTGAGACAGGGTCGACAGATACGCAGTATTTT.

The chain couples TRBV28 to TRBJ2-7, with D possibly TRBD2 on 5 matching bases. V shed 3 bases and J shed 1 base, with 16 bases lying between them. The CDR3 loop spans 16 amino acids. From germline, CDR1 is MDHEN and CDR2 SYDVKM. The CDR3 loop reads CASSFSLAGLSYEQYF. The CDR3 nucleotides read TGTGCCAGCAGTTTTAGTTTGGCAGGACTTTCCTACGAGCAGTACTTC.

In its sample, this clone was seen once. The chain has TRBV20-1 and TRBJ2-7, with TRBD1 matching over 8 bases. Trimming took 3 bases from V and 6 from J; bases not matched to a gene: 7. This CDR3 has 13 amino acids. Germline CDR1 reads DFQATT; CDR2 reads SNEGSKA (reference sequence). CDR3 in amino acids: CSASRTGFGEQYF. The DNA of the CDR3 is TGCAGTGCTAGTCGGACAGGGTTCGGCGAGCAGTACTTC.

In regard to this clone: The same CDR3 also results from other DNA sequences found in this sample. V usage is TRBV30 and J usage is TRBJ1-4; TRBD1 aligns across 8 bases. Germline assignment: CDR1 GTSNPN and CDR2 SVGIG (reference sequence). Losses at the gene ends were 0 bases for V and 6 bases for J; bases not matched to a gene: 3. The CDR3 is 14 residues long. The DNA for the CDR3 is TGTGCCTGGAGTGTCGGGACAGGAGATGAAAAACTGTTTTTT. Translation gives CAWSVGTGDEKLFF.

The chain carries TRBV6-1 and TRBJ1-1; 8 bases line up with TRBD1. Losses at the gene ends were 2 bases for V and 0 bases for J; bases not matched to a gene: 11. This CDR3 spans 18 amino acids. Germline loops: CDR1 MNHNS, CDR2 SASEGT. The CDR3 nucleotides read TGTGCCAGCAGTGAAACGTCAGGGGGCATAGGGGTGAACACTGAAGCTTTCTTT. This gives the protein CASSETSGGIGVNTEAFF.

The V call is TRBV6-2 or TRBV6-3, the J call TRBJ1-2; a possible D gene is TRBD1 (6 bases). The CDR3 runs to 15 residues. Germline CDR1 and CDR2: MNHEY and SVGEGT. V was cut by 5 bases and J by 4 bases, with 17 bases left in between. The CDR3 reads CASSHRDIEPYGYTF. For the CDR3, the DNA is TGTGCCAGCAGTCACCGGGACATTGAGCCCTATGGCTACACCTTC.

The chain links TRBV6-5 to TRBJ1-1; 8 bases fit TRBD1. This CDR3 has 15 residues. V shed 6 bases and J 5 bases; nucleotides not matched to a gene: 11. The germline V gene has CDR1 MNHEY and CDR2 SVGAGI. The CDR3 protein is CASSYSGQVGTEAFF. CDR3 nucleotide sequence: TGTGCCAGCAGCTATTCGGGACAGGTGGGGACTGAAGCTTTCTTT.

The J gene is TRBJ1-6, the V gene TRBV5-5; 11 nucleotides agree with TRBD1. The CDR3 has 15 residues. The V and J ends lost 0 bases and 9 bases, in that order; junction bases with no gene match: 2. CDR1 and CDR2 (germline): SGHKS, YYEKEE (reference sequence). The DNA for the CDR3 is TGTGCCAGCAGCTTGGTAGGACAGGGGGCTTCACCCCTCCACTTT. Protein product: CASSLVGQGASPLHF.

This chain links TRBV5-5 with TRBJ2-1; 10 nucleotides align to TRBD2. Germline V lookup: CDR1 SGHKS, CDR2 YYEKEE (reference sequence). The CDR3 is 14 residues long. After removal of 5 bases from V and 8 bases from J, the junction contained 7 bases not matched to a gene. CDR3 DNA: TGTGCCAGCAGTTGGAGCGGGGGGGCCTATGAGCAGTTCTTC. Its translation: CASSWSGGAYEQFF.

This clone turned up a few times. The chain carries TRBV6-5 and TRBJ1-4; possibly TRBD1 for D (5 bases). V lost 5 bases and J 6 bases, leaving 10 bases between the germline ends. The CDR3 covers 13 residues. Looked up from germline, CDR1 is MNHEY and CDR2 is SVGAGI. The CDR3 here is CASSRQGDEKLFF. CDR3 in DNA: TGTGCCAGCAGTCGGCAGGGTGATGAAAAACTGTTTTTT.

The chain combines TRBV10-3 with TRBJ2-5, with 8 bases lining up with TRBD2. V shed 3 bases, J shed 4 bases, and the junction held 7 bases outside the gene matches. CDR1 ENHRY and CDR2 SYGVKD come from the germline V gene. The CDR3 runs to 15 residues. The CDR3: CAISDTLGTRETQYF. CDR3 DNA: TGTGCCATCAGTGACACCCTGGGGACTAGAGAGACCCAGTACTTC.